This is a list of T cell receptor beta chains from one sample in a study of early T cells in non-severe SARS-CoV-2 infection. From the 5' RACE reads, TCRdb called clonotypes with MiXCR, one entry per CDR3 protein. This sample carries tens of thousands of distinct CDR3 sequences, approximately 9% of them seen once, and the ten largest clones take around 17%. The sample consisted of whole blood. All receptors come from an adult who was a healthcare worker with PCR-confirmed SARS-CoV-2 infection or an uninfected control (not recorded which). CDR3s include the opening cysteine and the closing phenylalanine or tryptophan. D genes are given only for firm matches. Only some rows state a clone size, as once, few, many or a class for expanded clones.

cdr3_aa cdr3_nt j_call v_call clone_size d_call
CATSGSGTGGVYEQFF TGTGCCACCAGTGGGTCCGGGACAGGGGGTGTCTATGAGCAGTTCTTC TRBJ2-1 TRBV24-1 few TRBD1
CASGKGTGGGQETQYF TGCGCCAGCGGAAAAGGGACAGGGGGTGGGCAAGAGACCCAGTACTTC TRBJ2-5 TRBV10-2 many TRBD1
CASSRPGASADTQYF TGTGCCAGCAGCCGACCCGGGGCTAGCGCAGATACGCAGTATTTT TRBJ2-3 TRBV3-1 many .
CASSPRHRENTEAFF TGTGCCAGCAGCCCGCGACACAGGGAGAACACTGAAGCTTTCTTT TRBJ1-1 TRBV7-2 . .
CASSFGLAGGPANEQFF TGTGCCAGCAGCTTCGGACTAGCGGGAGGACCCGCCAACGAGCAGTTCTTC TRBJ2-1 TRBV4-2 few TRBD2
CSARDGTGIYEQYF TGCAGTGCTAGAGACGGGACAGGGATCTACGAGCAGTACTTC TRBJ2-7 TRBV20-1 many TRBD1
CSASSPNTDTQYF TGCAGTGCTAGTTCCCCGAATACAGATACGCAGTATTTT TRBJ2-3 TRBV20-1 . .
CASSPHLYGYTF TGTGCCAGCAGCCCTCATCTCTATGGCTACACCTTC TRBJ1-2 TRBV12-3/TRBV12-4 few .
CASSWDGRGEQYF TGTGCCAGCAGTTGGGACGGAAGGGGGGAGCAGTACTTC TRBJ2-7 TRBV6-5 many .
CASRTSSGRNNEQFF TGTGCCAGCAGGACCTCTAGCGGTCGAAACAATGAGCAGTTCTTC TRBJ2-1 TRBV3-1 many TRBD2
CASSLGTEVFF TGTGCCAGCAGTCTTGGGACTGAAGTTTTCTTT TRBJ1-1 TRBV6-2/TRBV6-3 many .
CASSPSGLSTEAFF TGTGCCAGCAGTCCATCGGGGTTAAGCACTGAAGCTTTCTTT TRBJ1-1 TRBV12-3/TRBV12-4 . .
CASRPGAGEQFF TGTGCCAGCAGACCCGGTGCGGGTGAGCAGTTCTTC TRBJ2-1 TRBV28 . .
CSTSGQQETQYF TGCAGCACATCGGGACAGCAAGAGACCCAGTACTTC TRBJ2-5 TRBV29-1 . TRBD1
CAISESARNYGYTF TGTGCCATCAGTGAGTCAGCTAGGAACTATGGCTACACCTTC TRBJ1-2 TRBV10-3 many .
CASSQLPGSEQYF TGCGCCAGCAGCCAGCTTCCAGGGAGCGAGCAGTACTTC TRBJ2-7 TRBV4-3 many .
CASSRGVAGLTDTQYF TGTGCCAGCAGCCGCGGGGTAGCGGGGCTCACAGATACGCAGTATTTT TRBJ2-3 TRBV28 many TRBD2
CASSWGRLSGNTIYF TGTGCCAGCAGTTGGGGGAGGCTCTCTGGAAACACCATATATTTT TRBJ1-3 TRBV12-3/TRBV12-4 many .
CSARPAGDRPYEQYF TGCAGTGCTAGACCCGCGGGGGACCGACCCTACGAGCAGTACTTC TRBJ2-7 TRBV20-1 . TRBD2
CASSSGRDREQYF TGTGCCAGCAGTTCGGGACGTGATAGGGAGCAGTACTTC TRBJ2-7 TRBV12-3/TRBV12-4 few .
CSAVGGSMNTEAFF TGCAGTGCGGTGGGAGGGTCGATGAACACTGAAGCTTTCTTT TRBJ1-1 TRBV20-1 many .
CASSVYSGRAGELFF TGTGCCAGCAGCGTATATAGCGGGAGGGCCGGGGAGCTGTTTTTT TRBJ2-2 TRBV7-2 many TRBD2
CASLSPSRKASEQYF TGTGCCAGCCTATCTCCAAGCCGGAAGGCTTCCGAGCAGTACTTC TRBJ2-7 TRBV6-2/TRBV6-3 . .
CSASDRGGDTQYF TGCAGTGCTAGTGATAGGGGGGGAGATACGCAGTATTTT TRBJ2-3 TRBV20-1 many .
CASSARQGNTEAFF TGTGCCAGCAGCGCACGACAGGGCAACACTGAAGCTTTCTTT TRBJ1-1 TRBV3-1 many TRBD1
CASSAQQGLSYEQYF TGTGCCAGCTCCGCCCAGCAGGGACTCTCCTACGAGCAGTACTTC TRBJ2-7 TRBV18 many .
CASSYSWLSHEQFF TGTGCCAGCAGTTACTCGTGGCTGTCGCATGAGCAGTTCTTC TRBJ2-1 TRBV6-5 many .
CASSLNGQGNYGYTF TGTGCCAGCAGTTTAAATGGACAGGGTAACTATGGCTACACCTTC TRBJ1-2 TRBV28 many TRBD1
CSVSSLGSHEQYF TGCAGCGTCTCATCCCTGGGGTCCCACGAGCAGTACTTC TRBJ2-7 TRBV29-1 many .
CASRLLSGREAFF TGTGCCAGCAGACTCCTTTCGGGGCGTGAAGCTTTCTTT TRBJ1-1 TRBV27 . .
CASSLEGQNSPLHF TGTGCCAGCAGCTTAGAGGGACAGAATTCACCCCTCCACTTT TRBJ1-6 TRBV7-9 . TRBD1
CASSHSGLAGVHEQYF TGCGCCAGCAGCCACTCCGGACTAGCGGGTGTACACGAGCAGTACTTC TRBJ2-7 TRBV4-1 . TRBD2
CASSLVKMSSYNEQFF TGTGCCAGCAGCTTGGTCAAGATGAGCTCCTACAATGAGCAGTTCTTC TRBJ2-1 TRBV5-6 few .
CASSEALMGSGELFF TGTGCCAGCAGTGAAGCGCTTATGGGGTCCGGGGAGCTGTTTTTT TRBJ2-2 TRBV2 few .
CASSYPPDLTEPYEQYF TGTGCCAGCAGTTACCCACCGGACTTGACAGAGCCCTACGAGCAGTACTTC TRBJ2-7 TRBV6-2/TRBV6-3 few .
CASSYSPATDTSYEQYF TGTGCCAGCAGTTACTCGCCAGCGACTGATACCTCCTACGAGCAGTACTTC TRBJ2-7 TRBV6-2/TRBV6-3 many .
CASNFGTGGIDTQYF TGTGCCAGCAACTTTGGGACAGGGGGGATTGATACGCAGTATTTT TRBJ2-3 TRBV28 few TRBD1
CASRGVYEQYF TGTGCCAGCAGGGGGGTGTACGAGCAGTACTTC TRBJ2-7 TRBV28 . .
CAGQGNYGYTF TGTGCCGGCCAGGGTAACTATGGCTACACCTTC TRBJ1-2 TRBV2 . .
CASSLRGLNTEAFF TGTGCCAGCAGTTTACGAGGCTTGAACACTGAAGCTTTCTTT TRBJ1-1 TRBV28 many .
CSALDTRNIQYF TGCAGTGCTTTGGACACTAGAAACATTCAGTACTTC TRBJ2-4 TRBV20-1 . .